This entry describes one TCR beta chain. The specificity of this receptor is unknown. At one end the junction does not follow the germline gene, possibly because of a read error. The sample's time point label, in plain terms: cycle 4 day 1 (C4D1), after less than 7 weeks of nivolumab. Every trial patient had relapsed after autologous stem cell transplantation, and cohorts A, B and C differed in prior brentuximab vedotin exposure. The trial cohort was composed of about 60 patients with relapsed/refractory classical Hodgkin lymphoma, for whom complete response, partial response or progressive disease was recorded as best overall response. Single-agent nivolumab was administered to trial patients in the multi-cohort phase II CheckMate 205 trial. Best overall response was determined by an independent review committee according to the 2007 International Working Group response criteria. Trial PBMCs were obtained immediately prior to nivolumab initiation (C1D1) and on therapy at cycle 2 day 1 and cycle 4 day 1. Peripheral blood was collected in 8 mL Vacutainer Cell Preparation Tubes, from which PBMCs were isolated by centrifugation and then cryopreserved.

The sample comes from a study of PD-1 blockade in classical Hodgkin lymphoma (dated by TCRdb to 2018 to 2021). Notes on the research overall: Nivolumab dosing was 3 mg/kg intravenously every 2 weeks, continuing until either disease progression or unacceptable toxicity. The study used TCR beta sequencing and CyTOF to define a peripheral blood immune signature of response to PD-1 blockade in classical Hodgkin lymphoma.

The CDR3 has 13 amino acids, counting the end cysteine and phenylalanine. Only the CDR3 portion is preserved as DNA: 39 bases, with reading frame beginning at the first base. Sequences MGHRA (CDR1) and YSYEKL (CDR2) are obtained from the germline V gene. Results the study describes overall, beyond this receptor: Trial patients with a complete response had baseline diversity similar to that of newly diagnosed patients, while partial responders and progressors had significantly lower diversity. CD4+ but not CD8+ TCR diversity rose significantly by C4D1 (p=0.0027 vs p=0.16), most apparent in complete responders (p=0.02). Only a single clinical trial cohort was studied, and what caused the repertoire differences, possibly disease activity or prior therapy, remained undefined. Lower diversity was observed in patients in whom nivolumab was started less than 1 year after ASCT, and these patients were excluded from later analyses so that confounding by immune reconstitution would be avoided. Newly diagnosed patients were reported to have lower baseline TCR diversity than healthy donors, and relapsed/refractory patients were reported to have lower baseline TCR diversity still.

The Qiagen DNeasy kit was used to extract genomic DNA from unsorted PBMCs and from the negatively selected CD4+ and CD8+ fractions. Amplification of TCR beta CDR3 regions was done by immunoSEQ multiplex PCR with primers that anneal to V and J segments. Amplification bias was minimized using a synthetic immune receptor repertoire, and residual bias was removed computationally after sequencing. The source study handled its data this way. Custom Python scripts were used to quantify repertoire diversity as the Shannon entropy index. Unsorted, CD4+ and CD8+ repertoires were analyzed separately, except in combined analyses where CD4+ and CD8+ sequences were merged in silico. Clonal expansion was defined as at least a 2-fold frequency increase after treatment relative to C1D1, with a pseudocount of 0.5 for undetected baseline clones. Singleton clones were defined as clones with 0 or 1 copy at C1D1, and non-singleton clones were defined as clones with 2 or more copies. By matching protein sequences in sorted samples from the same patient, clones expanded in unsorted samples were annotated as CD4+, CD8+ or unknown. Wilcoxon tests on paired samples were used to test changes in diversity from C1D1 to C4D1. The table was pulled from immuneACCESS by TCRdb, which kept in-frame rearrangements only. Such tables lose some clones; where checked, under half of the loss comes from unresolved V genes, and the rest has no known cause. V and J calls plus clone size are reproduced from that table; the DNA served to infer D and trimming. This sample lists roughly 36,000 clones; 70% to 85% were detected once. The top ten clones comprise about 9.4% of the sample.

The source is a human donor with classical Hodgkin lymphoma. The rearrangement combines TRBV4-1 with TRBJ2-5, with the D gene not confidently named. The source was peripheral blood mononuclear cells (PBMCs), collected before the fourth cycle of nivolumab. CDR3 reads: CASSQAWQGTQYF. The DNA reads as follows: TGCGCCAGCAGCCAAGCATGGCAAGGGACCCAGTACTTC.